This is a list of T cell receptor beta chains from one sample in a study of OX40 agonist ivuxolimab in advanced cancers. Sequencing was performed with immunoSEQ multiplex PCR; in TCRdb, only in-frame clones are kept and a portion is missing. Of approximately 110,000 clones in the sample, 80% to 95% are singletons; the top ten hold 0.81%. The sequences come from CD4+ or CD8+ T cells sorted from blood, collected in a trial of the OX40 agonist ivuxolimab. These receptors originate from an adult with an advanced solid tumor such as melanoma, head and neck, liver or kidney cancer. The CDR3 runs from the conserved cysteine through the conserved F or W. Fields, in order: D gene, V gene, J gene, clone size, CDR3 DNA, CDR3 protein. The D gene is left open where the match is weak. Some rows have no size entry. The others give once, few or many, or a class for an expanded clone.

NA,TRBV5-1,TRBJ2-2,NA,TGCGCCAGCAGCTTGGGGGCAGACAACACCGGGGAGCTGTTTTTT,CASSLGADNTGELFF
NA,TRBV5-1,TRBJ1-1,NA,TGCGCCAGCAGCTTGGAGACAGAACTCACTGAAGCTTTCTTT,CASSLETELTEAFF
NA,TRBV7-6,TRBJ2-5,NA,TGTGCCAGCAGCTCTGTCCGGGACCTCGGAACCCAGTACTTC,CASSSVRDLGTQYF
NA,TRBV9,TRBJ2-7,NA,TGTGCCAGCAGCCCAGGGGGGGACTCGGTCTACGAGCAGTACTTC,CASSPGGDSVYEQYF
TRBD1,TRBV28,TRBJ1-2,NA,TGTGCCAGCAGTTATCGAGAAACAGGGGTCTCTAACTATGGCTACACCTTC,CASSYRETGVSNYGYTF
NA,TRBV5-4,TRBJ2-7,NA,TGTGCCAGCAGACTTAGCGAGTCCTACGAGCAGTACTTC,CASRLSESYEQYF
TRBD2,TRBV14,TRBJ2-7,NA,TGTGCCAGCAGCCAAGCTGGACTAGCGGTTTACTACGAGCAGTACTTC,CASSQAGLAVYYEQYF
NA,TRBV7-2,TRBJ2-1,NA,TGTGCCAGCAGCTTAGAGGAGGTCCCCTACAATGAGCAGTTCTTC,CASSLEEVPYNEQFF
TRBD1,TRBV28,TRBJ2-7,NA,TGTGCCAGCAGTTTACCCCGGGACAGCTCCTACGAGCAGTACTTC,CASSLPRDSSYEQYF
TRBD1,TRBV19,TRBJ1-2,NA,TGTGCCAGTAACCTCCGGGACAGGGGGCTGCTTGGCTACACCTTC,CASNLRDRGLLGYTF
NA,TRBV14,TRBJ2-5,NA,TGTGCCAGCAGCCAAGTCGGGGGGCCGGTGGCCCAGTACTTC,CASSQVGGPVAQYF
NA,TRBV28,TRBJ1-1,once,TGTGCCAGCAGTTTAGGGGGCGCCTGGGGTGAAGCTTTCTTT,CASSLGGAWGEAFF
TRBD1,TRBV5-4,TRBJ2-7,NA,TGTGCCAGCAGCCGACTCGGTCGACAGGGGGCGCGGTACGAGCAGTACTTC,CASSRLGRQGARYEQYF
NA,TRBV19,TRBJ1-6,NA,TGTGCCAGTAGTATTTCTGCCAGCTCAAACTCCTATAATTCACCCCTCCACTTT,CASSISASSNSYNSPLHF
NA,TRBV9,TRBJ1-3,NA,TGTGCCAGCAGCCCTACGATTACTGGAAACACCATATATTTT,CASSPTITGNTIYF
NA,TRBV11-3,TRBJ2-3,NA,TGTGCCAGCGGTTTTTCAGGCACAGATACGCAGTATTTT,CASGFSGTDTQYF
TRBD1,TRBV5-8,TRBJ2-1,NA,TGTGCCAGCAGCTTTATAGGGACAGGGAATGATGAGCAGTTCTTC,CASSFIGTGNDEQFF
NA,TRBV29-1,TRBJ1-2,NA,TGCAGCGTTAAACTACAGGGTTCGTATGGCTACACCTTC,CSVKLQGSYGYTF
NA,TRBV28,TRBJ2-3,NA,TGTGCCAGCAGGGAGGGCCCCAGCACAGATACGCAGTATTTT,CASREGPSTDTQYF
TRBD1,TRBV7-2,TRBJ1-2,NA,TGTGCCAGCAGCCCAGGGACAGGGGTAGGCTACACCTTC,CASSPGTGVGYTF
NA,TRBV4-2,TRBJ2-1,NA,TGTGCCAGCAGCCATGACAATGAGCAGTTCTTC,CASSHDNEQFF
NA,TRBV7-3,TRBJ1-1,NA,TGTGCCAGCAGAGAAACCACGAACACTGAAGCTTTCTTT,CASRETTNTEAFF
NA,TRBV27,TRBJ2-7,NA,TGTGCCAGCAGTGGATTGGGATTCATCAACGAGCAGTACTTC,CASSGLGFINEQYF
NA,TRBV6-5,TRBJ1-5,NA,TGTGCCAGCAGTTACTCCGGCAGCCGGTTCGAAAGGCCCCAGCATTTT,CASSYSGSRFERPQHF
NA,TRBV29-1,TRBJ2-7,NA,TGCAGCGTTGGGACTACCCGGACCTACGAGCAGTACTTC,CSVGTTRTYEQYF
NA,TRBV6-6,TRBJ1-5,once,TGTGCCAGCGGCCAGGGGTCCAATCAGCCCCAGCATTTT,CASGQGSNQPQHF
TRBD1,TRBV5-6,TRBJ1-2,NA,TGTGCCGCAGGCAGGGACAGTGGCTACACCTTC,CAAGRDSGYTF
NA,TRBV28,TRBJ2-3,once,TGTGCCAGCAGTTCCCTTAGGGCAGGGGACACAGATACGCAGTATTTT,CASSSLRAGDTDTQYF
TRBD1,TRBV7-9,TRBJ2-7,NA,TGTGCCAGCACCCGATTAGGGACAGGCACCTACGAGCAGTACTTC,CASTRLGTGTYEQYF
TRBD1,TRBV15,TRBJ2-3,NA,TGTGCCACCAGCAGTTACCGTCGACAGGGGGCTAGCACAGATACGCAGTATTTT,CATSSYRRQGASTDTQYF
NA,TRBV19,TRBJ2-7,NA,TGTGCCAGTAGTATTCAGTCCCAGAACGAGCAGTACTTC,CASSIQSQNEQYF
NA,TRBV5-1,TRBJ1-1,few,TGCGCCAGCAGCCCTGGTAGCTATCCCTCTGAAGCTTTCTTT,CASSPGSYPSEAFF
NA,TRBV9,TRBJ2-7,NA,TGTGCCAGCAGCGTAGCGGCTAGCGATTCCTACGAGCAGTACTTC,CASSVAASDSYEQYF
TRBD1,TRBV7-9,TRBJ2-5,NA,TGTGCCAGCAGCTTCAGACAGGGCAGGGAGACCCAGTACTTC,CASSFRQGRETQYF
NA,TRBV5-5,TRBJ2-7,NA,TGTGCCAGCAGCTTGGGGCCTTACTACGAGCAGTACTTC,CASSLGPYYEQYF
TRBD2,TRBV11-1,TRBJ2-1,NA,TGTGCCAGCAGCCTCCGGGGCAGGACTAGCGGCACATCCTACAATGAGCAGTTCTTC,CASSLRGRTSGTSYNEQFF
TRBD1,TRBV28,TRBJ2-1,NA,TGTGCCAGCAGTTTACCGGGACAGGGGGTAAAGGAGCAGTTCTTC,CASSLPGQGVKEQFF
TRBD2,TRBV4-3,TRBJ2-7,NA,TGCGCCAGCAGCCCAACTAGCGGGACCTACGAGCAGTACTTC,CASSPTSGTYEQYF
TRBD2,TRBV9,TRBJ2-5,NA,TGTGCCAGCAGCCCCGAAGGTCTGGGGAGGGAGCAGTACTTC,CASSPEGLGREQYF
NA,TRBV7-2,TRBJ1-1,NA,TGTGCCAGCAGCTTAGCGGGCGGTTTGAACACTGAAGCTTTCTTT,CASSLAGGLNTEAFF
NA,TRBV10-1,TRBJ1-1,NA,TGCGCCAGCAGTGAGTGGTTGGGCCCTGAAGCTTTCTTT,CASSEWLGPEAFF
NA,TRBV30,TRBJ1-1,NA,TGTGCCTGGACCCGAACCCAGAACACTGAAGCTTTCTTT,CAWTRTQNTEAFF
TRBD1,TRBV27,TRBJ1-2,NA,TGTGCCAGCAGTTTAAAAGGAGGGGGCGACTATGGCTACACCTTC,CASSLKGGGDYGYTF